The 16 T cell receptor beta chains below were found in one sample sequenced in a study of blood T cell repertoires in COVID-19. The table came from immunoSEQ multiplex PCR; TCRdb's copy has only in-frame clones and leaves some out. The table lists more than 200,000 clones, around 81% of them singletons. The specimen sequenced was peripheral blood. These receptors were taken from a man between 45 and 60 years old with active or convalescent COVID-19.

The chain has TRBV28 and TRBJ1-4; tentative D call: TRBD1 (5 bases). Germline CDR1 is MDHEN and CDR2 is SYDVKM. The CDR3 is 15 amino acids. V lost 5 bases to trimming and J lost 5 bases, with 15 bases between them. CDR3 coding DNA: TGTGCCAGCAGTCCCGTTCAGGGAGGGAATGAAAAACTGTTTTTT. It yields the protein CASSPVQGGNEKLFF.

CDR3 sequence (DNA): TGTGCCAGCAGTGAACGGTCGTCTCGTCGAGGTAGCACAGATACGCAGTATTTT. Residues: CASSERSSRRGSTDTQYF. This chain uses TRBV6-1 with TRBJ2-3; D ambiguous. The CDR3 extends over 18 amino acids. From germline, CDR1 is MNHNS and CDR2 SASEGT. Between the trimmed V and J ends, which lost 2 bases and 0 bases, there was a span of 18 bases.

This sequence joins TRBV7-9 and TRBJ2-5; D is possibly TRBD2 (5 bases). The CDR3 runs 12 residues. V lost 5 bases and J 4 bases, leaving 8 bases between the germline ends. CDR1 is SEHNR and CDR2 is FQNEAQ in the germline V gene (reference sequence). The chain's CDR3 is CASSPLGETQYF. CDR3 bases: TGTGCCAGCAGCCCACTAGGAGAGACCCAGTACTTC.

The rearrangement uses TRBV29-1 and TRBJ1-4; possibly TRBD1 for D (6 bases). The V gene lost 5 bases and the J gene lost 6 bases, with 16 bases spanning the gap. CDR1 and CDR2 (germline): SQVTM, ANQGSEA. The CDR3 consists of 14 residues. In DNA, the CDR3 is TGCAGCGTTCGAACAGGGTCTGGCGATGAAAAACTGTTTTTT. Encoded protein: CSVRTGSGDEKLFF.

J is TRBJ1-5 and V is TRBV28; D may be TRBD1 (5 bases). This CDR3 has 17 residues. Trimming left V 1 base short and J 2 bases short, with 15 bases between. Germline CDR1 reads MDHEN; CDR2 reads SYDVKM. For the CDR3, the DNA is TGTGCCAGCAGTTTATTTTTGGGGGGGAGGGGCAATCAGCCCCAGCATTTT. Amino acids: CASSLFLGGRGNQPQHF.

The V and J genes are TRBV23-1 and TRBJ1-4; a possible D gene is TRBD1 (5 bases). TRBV23-1 is annotated as an ORF whose role is uncertain. Trimming removed 6 bases at V and 8 bases at J, with 16 bases between. The CDR3 runs to 14 residues. For the CDR3, the DNA is TGCGCCAGCAGCGAGCGGGACTATCGGGAAAAACTGTTTTTT. It is translated as CASSERDYREKLFF.

The chain couples TRBV5-1 to TRBJ2-7, with a weak D call TRBD1 (5 bases). CDR3 length: 14 residues. V dropped 4 bases and J dropped 2 bases, with 13 bases sitting between them. The germline V gene has CDR1 SGHRS and CDR2 YFSETQ. The CDR3 coding sequence is TGCGCCAGCAGCCTAGACGGACATACCTACGAGCAGTACTTC. Translated, it gives CASSLDGHTYEQYF.

The rearrangement links TRBV27 to TRBJ1-1, with 8 nucleotides matching TRBD1. The junction had 2 bases not matched to a gene; V was cut back by 4 bases and J by 4 bases. This CDR3 has 13 amino acids. CDR1 and CDR2 from the germline V gene are MNHEY and SMNVEV (reference sequence). The CDR3 DNA reads TGTGCCAGCAGTTCCGGACAGGGCACTGAAGCTTTCTTT. Translated: CASSSGQGTEAFF.

The chain combines TRBV3-1 (or the pseudogene TRBV3-2) with TRBJ1-3; a possible D gene is TRBD1 (5 bases). In germline, CDR1 is LGHDT, CDR2 YNNKEL (reference sequence). CDR3 length: 15 residues. Trimming stripped 4 bases from V and 6 bases from J, with 16 bases between. The DNA for the CDR3 is TGTGCCAGCAGCCCCAGGGTGCAGTGGAAAAACACCATATATTTT. Its protein product is CASSPRVQWKNTIYF.

J is TRBJ2-2 and V is TRBV4-1, with D perhaps TRBD1 (6 bases). The germline gives CDR1 MGHRA, CDR2 YSYEKL. V was trimmed by 2 bases and J by 6 bases, leaving 13 bases between them. The CDR3 totals 15 residues. The CDR3 sequence: CASSQTSGAAGELFF. CDR3 nucleotides: TGCGCCAGCAGCCAAACGTCAGGGGCGGCCGGGGAGCTGTTTTTT.

The V call is TRBV6-8, the J call TRBJ1-1; 12 bases map to TRBD1. Trimming removed 8 bases from V and 0 bases from J; junction bases left unmatched: 16. The V gene's germline CDR1 is MNHGY and CDR2 SAAAGT. The CDR3 loop spans 19 amino acids. The CDR3 loop reads CASPPPSGTGGLLNTEAFF. CDR3 sequence (DNA): TGTGCCAGCCCCCCCCCTTCCGGGACAGGGGGCCTTTTGAACACTGAAGCTTTCTTT.

The chain couples TRBV6-5 to TRBJ1-3; no clear D gene. Germline V gives CDR1 MNHEY, CDR2 SVGAGI. The germline V and J ends were trimmed by 7 bases and 6 bases, with 16 bases remaining between them. The CDR3 sequence is 14 residues long. The CDR3 sequence is CASIDGTTPNTIYF. The DNA for the CDR3 is TGTGCCAGCATCGACGGCACGACTCCAAACACCATATATTTT.

This chain links TRBV19 with TRBJ2-2; 8 nucleotides align to TRBD2. Trimming took 5 bases from V and 6 from J; bases not matched to a gene: 11. Germline CDR1 is LNHDA and CDR2 is SQIVND (reference sequence). The length of the CDR3 is 16 residues. CDR3 bases: TGTGCCAGTAGTGTAGTAGCGGGGAGCCCAGCCGGGGAGCTGTTTTTT. Protein sequence: CASSVVAGSPAGELFF.

This chain connects TRBV7-8 to TRBJ1-2; 8 positions match TRBD1. This CDR3 is 15 amino acids long. The trim removed 1 base at V and 7 bases at J, leaving 8 bases unmatched. Germline V gives CDR1 SGHVS, CDR2 FQNEAQ. The DNA of the CDR3 is TGTGCCAGCAGCTTAGGGTTCGGGACAGGAGGTGGCTACACCTTC. Residues: CASSLGFGTGGGYTF.

This clone was counted between two and nine times. The J gene is TRBJ1-2, the V gene TRBV6-2 or TRBV6-3; TRBD1 matches at 8 bases. Germline V gene data show CDR1 as MNHEY and CDR2 as SVGEGT. Trimming cost V 5 bases and J 2 bases; bases outside gene matches: 4. The CDR3 runs 14 residues. For the CDR3, the DNA is TGTGCCAGCAGTCAGGACAGGGCGAACTATGGCTACACCTTC. Translating gives CASSQDRANYGYTF.

This chain connects TRBV18 to TRBJ2-6; 9 nucleotides agree with TRBD1. Germline V lookup: CDR1 KGHSH, CDR2 LQKENI. J gave up 1 base and V 3 bases, and 7 bases lay outside the gene matches. This CDR3 contains 18 residues. The CDR3 sequence: CASSPPGQGGSGANVLTF. Here the CDR3 DNA reads TGTGCCAGCTCACCCCCGGGACAGGGTGGGTCTGGGGCCAACGTCCTGACTTTC.